This passage covers 26 T cell receptor beta chains from one sample sequenced in a study of identical twins. TCRdb re-derived calls from the 5' RACE reads in MiXCR, one entry per CDR3 protein. There are roughly 630,000 distinct CDR3 sequences in the sample; roughly 7.1% occur only once, and 1.5% to 2% lies in the top ten. This same sample was also taken into another study, of yellow fever vaccine responses in identical twins.

Sample: PBMCs. These receptors all come from a woman younger than 30 in good health.

This clonotype was observed many times. The chain has TRBV15 and TRBJ2-1, with TRBD2 identical over 8 bases. V lost 0 bases and J lost 4; bases outside the gene matches: 11. This CDR3 has 18 residues. In germline, CDR1 is LNHNV, CDR2 YYDKDF (reference sequence). The CDR3 reads CATSRDSLGLALYNEQFF. The CDR3 DNA sequence: TGTGCCACCAGCAGAGATAGCCTCGGACTAGCTCTTTACAATGAGCAGTTCTTC.

In nucleotides, the CDR3 is TGCAGTGCCGAGACTAGCGATAGCACAGATACGCAGTATTTT. As protein: CSAETSDSTDTQYF. The chain is built from TRBV20-1 and TRBJ2-3, with 8 positions matching TRBD2. Trimming cost V 6 bases and J 0 bases; bases outside gene matches: 5. The CDR3 contains 14 residues. Germline V gene sequence: CDR1 DFQATT, CDR2 SNEGSKA (reference sequence).

V usage is TRBV5-1 and J usage is TRBJ2-7; D ambiguous. V was shortened by 4 bases and J by 0 bases, with 11 bases between the two germline ends. In germline, CDR1 is SGHRS, CDR2 YFSETQ. The CDR3 is 14 residues long. CDR3 sequence: CASSTGRSSYEQYF. For the CDR3, the DNA is TGCGCCAGCAGCACCGGACGGAGCTCCTACGAGCAGTACTTC.

J is TRBJ2-5 and V is TRBV18; D is perhaps TRBD1 (6 bases). The CDR3 spans 11 residues. Germline assignment: CDR1 KGHSH and CDR2 LQKENI. V was pared by 5 bases and J by 9 bases, with 10 bases between. In DNA, the CDR3 is TGTGCCAGCTCAGCAGGGGCCCCCCAGTACTTC. Protein: CASSAGAPQYF.

The chain has TRBV12-3 or TRBV12-4 and TRBJ2-7, with a tentative D call TRBD2 (6 bases). The CDR3 length is 12 residues. V was pared by 7 bases and J by 5 bases, with 12 bases between. The CDR3 region is CASTGSLHEQYF. CDR3 DNA: TGTGCCAGCACCGGGAGTCTTCACGAGCAGTACTTC.

The chain uses TRBV7-9 and TRBJ1-1; TRBD1 matches 9 bases. Germline CDR1 SEHNR, CDR2 FQNEAQ (reference sequence). This CDR3 is 14 amino acids long. V lost 7 bases and J lost 1; bases outside the gene matches: 4. The DNA of the CDR3 is TGTGCCAGCACGTGGGGACAGGGGAACACTGAAGCTTTCTTT. Its translation: CASTWGQGNTEAFF.

This clonotype was observed a few times. V usage is TRBV5-1 and J usage is TRBJ2-1; 8 nucleotides match TRBD1. Trimming took 2 bases from V and 5 from J; bases not matched to a gene: 12. The germline gives CDR1 SGHRS, CDR2 YFSETQ. The CDR3 has 17 amino acids. The CDR3 DNA follows: TGCGCCAGCAGCTTTTCCAGGGGGCGCGAGGTGGACAATGAGCAGTTCTTC. It specifies CASSFSRGREVDNEQFF.

This clonotype was detected ten times or more. The chain uses TRBV12-3 or TRBV12-4 and TRBJ2-7; D is uncertain. With 7 bases removed from V and 0 bases from J, the gap between germline ends came to 16 bases. This CDR3 comprises 15 residues. CDR3 nucleotides: TGTGCCAGCACCAAAAGTGGGGTCCTCTCCTACGAGCAGTACTTC. As protein: CASTKSGVLSYEQYF.

This chain uses TRBV7-9 with TRBJ2-5; 9 nucleotides match TRBD2. V lost 4 bases to trimming and J lost 5 bases; unmatched junction nucleotides: 8. This CDR3 is built from 15 residues. The germline V gene has CDR1 SEHNR and CDR2 FQNEAQ (reference sequence). CDR3: CASSYSGTSRETQYF. The CDR3 bases are TGTGCCAGCAGCTATTCCGGGACTAGCCGGGAGACCCAGTACTTC.

This clonotype was counted only a few times. J is TRBJ1-5 and V is TRBV12-3 or TRBV12-4; unclear D gene. Trimming took off 3 bases at V and 0 bases at J, with 9 bases between the two ends. This CDR3 spans 15 amino acids. The CDR3 sequence: CASSFRANSNQPQHF. CDR3 DNA: TGTGCCAGCAGTTTTCGGGCAAATAGCAATCAGCCCCAGCATTTT.

The J gene is TRBJ2-3, the V gene TRBV6-5; D possibly corresponds to TRBD2 (5 bases). The germline CDR1 and CDR2 sequences are MNHEY and SVGAGI. The CDR3 sequence is 16 residues long. Trimming took off 2 bases at V and 0 bases at J, with 12 bases between the two ends. This CDR3 reads CASSYGGAVSTDTQYF. The CDR3 DNA sequence: TGTGCCAGCAGTTACGGTGGAGCGGTAAGCACAGATACGCAGTATTTT.

Ten or more counts support this clonotype. This chain joins TRBV12-3 or TRBV12-4 and TRBJ2-1, with unresolved D. This CDR3 spans 14 amino acids. The V end was cut by 5 bases, the J end by 6 bases, with 14 bases between. DNA for the CDR3: TGTGCCAGCAGTCAAAACCCCAGCGTCAATGAGCAGTTCTTC. Translated: CASSQNPSVNEQFF.

The table lists this clonotype with a few counts. CDR3 amino acids: CSARDLGNPEQFF. The CDR3 bases are TGCAGTGCTAGAGATCTGGGAAACCCTGAGCAGTTCTTC. The V gene is TRBV20-1, the J gene TRBJ2-1; D gene ambiguous. Germline lookup yields CDR1 DFQATT and CDR2 SNEGSKA (reference sequence). This CDR3 has 13 amino acids. V lost 0 bases and J lost 9, with 12 bases in between.

At least ten counts were recorded for this clonotype. V gene TRBV15 combines with J gene TRBJ2-3; 10 bases agree with TRBD2. V dropped 5 bases and J dropped 0; count of bases not matched to a gene: 5. The CDR3 covers 16 residues. The germline V gene encodes CDR1 LNHNV and CDR2 YYDKDF (reference sequence). DNA of the CDR3: TGTGCCACCAGCGGTCGACTAGCGGGTAGCACAGATACGCAGTATTTT. Translated: CATSGRLAGSTDTQYF.

This clonotype was found a few times. V gene TRBV4-1 combines with J gene TRBJ2-6; D is possibly TRBD1 or TRBD2 (5 bases each). The ends were cut back, 1 base at V and 12 bases at J, with 10 bases in the middle. This CDR3 is 13 amino acids long. CDR1 and CDR2 from the germline V gene are MGHRA and YSYEKL. CDR3 bases: TGCGCCAGCAGCCAAGCCGGGACGAGCGTCCTGACTTTC. Its translation: CASSQAGTSVLTF.

The V gene is TRBV6-2 or TRBV6-3, the J gene TRBJ2-6, with 10 bases fitting TRBD1. Germline V gene sequence: CDR1 MNHEY, CDR2 SVGEGT. This CDR3 spans 20 amino acids. V trimming: 7 bases; J trimming: 0 bases; junction bases outside the gene matches: 15. In nucleotides, the CDR3 is TGTGCCAGCAACTACTCCCCGGGACAGGGGCTCCCCTCTGGGGCCAACGTCCTGACTTTC. This sequence encodes CASNYSPGQGLPSGANVLTF.

V usage is TRBV6-1 and J usage is TRBJ2-7, with D possibly TRBD1 on 5 matching bases. Trimming left V 8 bases short and J 1 base short, with 21 bases between. The CDR3 is made up of 16 amino acids. Germline values: CDR1 MNHNS, CDR2 SASEGT. Written as DNA, the CDR3 is TGTGCCAGCTCTCAATCGATTAGGGGCCCGTCCTACGAGCAGTACGTC. This encodes CASSQSIRGPSYEQYV.

This clonotype was seen a handful of times. V is TRBV2 and J is TRBJ2-7; D is possibly TRBD2 (6 bases). V was clipped by 6 bases and J by 7 bases, with 22 bases between them. CDR3 length: 15 amino acids. Germline V CDR1 and CDR2: SNHLY, FYNNEI. The CDR3 region is CASSAGGGALGEQYF. CDR3 bases: TGTGCCAGCAGCGCCGGGGGTGGGGCGCTGGGAGAGCAGTACTTC.

The CDR3 coding sequence is TGCAGCGTAGAATCTAATAGCGGGAGCAGCTACAATGAGCAGTTCTTC. Encoded protein: CSVESNSGSSYNEQFF. The chain uses TRBV29-1 and TRBJ2-1, with 9 bases that match TRBD2. This CDR3 is built from 16 residues. J gave up 3 bases and V 6 bases, and 12 bases lay outside the gene matches. Germline values: CDR1 SQVTM, CDR2 ANQGSEA.

The chain recombines TRBV28 with TRBJ2-3, with TRBD2 matching over 11 bases. The CDR3 is made up of 14 amino acids. Germline V gives CDR1 MDHEN, CDR2 SYDVKM. V lost 7 bases to trimming and J lost 2 bases; unmatched junction nucleotides: 2. Written as DNA, the CDR3 is TGTGCCAGCACTAGCGGGAGGTCCACAGATACGCAGTATTTT. This sequence encodes CASTSGRSTDTQYF. The full variable domain, with the rest looked up from reference TRBV28 and TRBJ2-3, is DVKVTQSSRYLVKRTGEKVFLECVQDMDHENMFWYRQDPGLGLRLIYFSYDVKMKEKGDIPEGYSVSREKKERFSLILESASTNQTSMYLCASTSGRSTDTQYFGPGTRLTVL.

This clonotype came up many times. J is TRBJ1-5 and V is TRBV12-3 or TRBV12-4, with 10 bases aligning to TRBD1. Losses at the gene ends were 2 bases for V and 5 bases for J; bases not matched to a gene: 3. The length of the CDR3 is 15 residues. CDR3 nucleotide sequence: TGTGCCAGCAGTTTAAAAGGGACAGGGGATCAGCCCCAGCATTTT. It codes for CASSLKGTGDQPQHF.

The chain joins TRBV7-7 to TRBJ2-3; D is perhaps TRBD2 (5 bases). Germline V CDR1 and CDR2: SSHAT, FNYEAQ (reference sequence). The CDR3 spans 15 residues. The V end lost 4 bases, the J end lost 2 bases, and 13 bases lay between the germline ends. In nucleotides, the CDR3 is TGTGCCAGCAGCTCAGGACTCATGAACACAGATACGCAGTATTTT. Translation gives CASSSGLMNTDTQYF.

This clonotype was seen more than once but under ten times. V usage is TRBV12-3 or TRBV12-4 and J usage is TRBJ2-4; no clear D gene. The CDR3 covers 12 residues. V dropped 1 base and J dropped 7 bases, with 5 bases sitting between them. CDR3 nucleotide sequence: TGTGCCAGCAGTTTAGGAACGAACATTCAGTACTTC. It codes for CASSLGTNIQYF.

The chain uses TRBV25-1 and TRBJ1-6; TRBD1 matches at 10 bases. The CDR3 consists of 13 residues. J lost 9 bases, V lost 8 bases, and 4 bases had no gene match. Germline V lookup: CDR1 MGHDK, CDR2 SYGVNS. CDR3 region: CASAGQGGSPLHF. The CDR3 nucleotides read TGTGCCAGCGCCGGACAGGGGGGTTCACCCCTCCACTTT.

The CDR3 sequence is CASSYGGLADHNEQFF. CDR3 coding DNA: TGTGCCAGCAGTTACGGGGGACTAGCGGACCACAATGAGCAGTTCTTC. The V gene is TRBV6-2 or TRBV6-3, the J gene TRBJ2-1; 11 bases match TRBD2. This CDR3 is 16 amino acids long. V lost 2 bases and J lost 5; bases outside the gene matches: 5. The germline V gene encodes CDR1 MNHEY and CDR2 SVGEGT.

This clonotype was counted only a few times. The chain joins TRBV3-1 to TRBJ2-2; 10 bases agree with TRBD2. The CDR3 length is 18 residues. Germline assignment: CDR1 LGHDT and CDR2 YNNKEL (reference sequence). Trimming took 3 bases from V and 4 from J; bases not matched to a gene: 11. CDR3 nucleotides: TGTGCCAGCAGCCAGGGGACTAGCGACCCCTGGGGCACCGGGGAGCTGTTTTTT. Its translation is CASSQGTSDPWGTGELFF.